This T cell receptor (beta chain) appears in the sequencing data of a study of T-cell memory formation after mild COVID-19. Study-level results: Balance between CD4 and CD8 was seen in clones contracting day 15 to 85, and a CD4+ lean was seen in later expanders. Nothing confirmed that second-wave clones peaking on day 37 were specific for SARS-CoV-2. Researchers report contracting CD4+ clones mostly in CM and EM, with CD8+ clones in EMRA.

Regarding this clonotype: Its antigen is currently unknown.

The CDR3 spans 15 residues. Per germline, CDR1 KGHDR and CDR2 SFDVKD. V lost 3 bases to trimming and J lost 6 bases, with 16 bases between them. Sample barcodes and UMIs were carried by the TCR alpha and TCR beta cDNA libraries that 5'RACE generated with constant-segment primers. TCRdb itself ran the 5' RACE reads through MiXCR, one entry per CDR3 protein. The sample lists hundreds of thousands of distinct CDR3 sequences, 15% to 20% occurring once. Sequencing used PBMCs or a T cell subset sorted from them (not recorded which). This sequence originates from a man between 18 and 35 years old who had mild COVID-19 (a few samples of this study predate the infection). Cell type and time point are not known. The rearrangement uses TRBV24-1 and TRBJ1-1, with D perhaps matching TRBD1 (5 bases). DNA for the CDR3: TGTGCCACCAGTGATGGGGCAGAACCAAGGGCTGAAGCTTTCTTT. Amino acid sequence: CATSDGAEPRAEAFF.